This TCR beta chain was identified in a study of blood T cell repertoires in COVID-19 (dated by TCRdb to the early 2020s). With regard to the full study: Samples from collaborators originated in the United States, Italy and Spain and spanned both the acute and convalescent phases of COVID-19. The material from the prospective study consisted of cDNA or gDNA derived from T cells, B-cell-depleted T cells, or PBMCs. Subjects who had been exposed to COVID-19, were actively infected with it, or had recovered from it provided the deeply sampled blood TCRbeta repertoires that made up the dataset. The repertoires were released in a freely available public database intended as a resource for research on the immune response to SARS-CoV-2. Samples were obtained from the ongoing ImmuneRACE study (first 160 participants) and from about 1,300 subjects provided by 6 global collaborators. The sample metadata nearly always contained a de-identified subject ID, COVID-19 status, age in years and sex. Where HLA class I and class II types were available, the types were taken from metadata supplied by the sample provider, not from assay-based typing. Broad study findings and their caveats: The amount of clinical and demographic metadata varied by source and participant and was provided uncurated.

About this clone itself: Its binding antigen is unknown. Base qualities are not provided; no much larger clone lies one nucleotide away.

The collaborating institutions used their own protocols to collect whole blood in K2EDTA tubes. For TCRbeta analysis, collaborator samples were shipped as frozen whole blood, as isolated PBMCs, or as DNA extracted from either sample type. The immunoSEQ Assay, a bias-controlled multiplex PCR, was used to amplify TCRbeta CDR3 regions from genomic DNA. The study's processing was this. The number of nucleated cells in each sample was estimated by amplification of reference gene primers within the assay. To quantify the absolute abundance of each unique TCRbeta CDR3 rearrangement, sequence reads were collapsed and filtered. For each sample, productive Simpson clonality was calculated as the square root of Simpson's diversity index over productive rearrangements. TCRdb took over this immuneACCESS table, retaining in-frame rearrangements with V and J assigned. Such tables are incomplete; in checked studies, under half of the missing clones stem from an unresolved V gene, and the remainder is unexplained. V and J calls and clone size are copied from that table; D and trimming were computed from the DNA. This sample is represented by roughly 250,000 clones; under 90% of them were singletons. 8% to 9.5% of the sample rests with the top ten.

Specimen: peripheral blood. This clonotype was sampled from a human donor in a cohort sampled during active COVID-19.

The sequenced DNA: TGTGCCAGCAGTTACAAAGACAGGGGGCTTGGCTACACCTTC. It encodes CASSYKDRGLGYTF. The sequence joins TRBV6-5 to TRBJ1-2, with 10 bases in between that match TRBD1. Trimming removed 2 bases from V and 7 bases from J; the gene matches leave 4 bases unexplained. Reading the germline V gene gives CDR1 MNHEY and CDR2 SVGAGI. The CDR3, cysteine through phenylalanine, is 14 amino acids long. The sequence is cut down to CDR3 DNA, 42 bases in frame from base 1.